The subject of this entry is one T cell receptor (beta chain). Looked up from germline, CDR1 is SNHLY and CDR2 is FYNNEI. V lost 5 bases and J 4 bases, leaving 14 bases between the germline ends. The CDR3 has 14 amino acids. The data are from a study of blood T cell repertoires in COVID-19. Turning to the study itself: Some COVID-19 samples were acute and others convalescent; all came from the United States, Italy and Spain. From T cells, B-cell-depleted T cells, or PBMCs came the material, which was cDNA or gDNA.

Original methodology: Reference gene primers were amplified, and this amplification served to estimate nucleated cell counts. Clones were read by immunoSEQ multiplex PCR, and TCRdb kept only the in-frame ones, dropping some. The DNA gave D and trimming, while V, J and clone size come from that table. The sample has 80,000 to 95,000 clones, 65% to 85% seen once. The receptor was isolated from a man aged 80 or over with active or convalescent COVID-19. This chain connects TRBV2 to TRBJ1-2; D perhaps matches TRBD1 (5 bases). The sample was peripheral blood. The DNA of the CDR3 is TGTGCCAGCAGTTCGTACACAGGCGGCTATGGCTACACCTTC. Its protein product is CASSSYTGGYGYTF.